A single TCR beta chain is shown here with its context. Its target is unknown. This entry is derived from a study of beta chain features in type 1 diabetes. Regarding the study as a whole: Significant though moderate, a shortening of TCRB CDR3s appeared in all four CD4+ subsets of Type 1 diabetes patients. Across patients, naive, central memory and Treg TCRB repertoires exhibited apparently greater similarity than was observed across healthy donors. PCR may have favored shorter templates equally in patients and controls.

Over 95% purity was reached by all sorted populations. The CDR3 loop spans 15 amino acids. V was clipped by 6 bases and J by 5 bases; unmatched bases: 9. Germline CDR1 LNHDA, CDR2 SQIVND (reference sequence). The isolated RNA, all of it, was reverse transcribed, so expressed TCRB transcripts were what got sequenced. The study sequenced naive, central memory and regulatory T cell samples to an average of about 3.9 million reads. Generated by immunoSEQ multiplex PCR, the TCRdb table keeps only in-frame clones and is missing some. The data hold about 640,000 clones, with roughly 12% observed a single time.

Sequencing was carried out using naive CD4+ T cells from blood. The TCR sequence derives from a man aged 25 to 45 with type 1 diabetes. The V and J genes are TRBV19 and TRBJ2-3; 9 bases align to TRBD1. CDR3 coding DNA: TGTGCCAGTAGACCTCCTGACAGGGGGGAAGATACGCAGTATTTT. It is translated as CASRPPDRGEDTQYF.